These 30 T cell receptor beta chains originate from one sample sequenced in a study of blood T cell repertoires in COVID-19. The data were produced by immunoSEQ multiplex PCR, yet TCRdb's version contains in-frame clones alone and is incomplete. The sample records approximately 200,000 clones, about 91% being singletons. Sequenced material: peripheral blood. These TCRs come from a woman in her 30s with acute or convalescent COVID-19.

In its sample, this clone was seen once. The germline gene is not matched at one end of the junction; a read error may be the cause. V usage is TRBV5-4 and J usage is TRBJ2-7, with TRBD1 matching 7 bases. CDR3 length equals 14 residues. CDR1 and CDR2 (germline): SGHNT, YYREEE (reference sequence). The CDR3 region has the DNA TGTGCCAGCAGCTTTGGGACAGCCCGTTACGGGCAGTACTTC. Protein product: CASSFGTARYGQYF.

The rearrangement joins TRBV30 to TRBJ1-6, with D unclear. The CDR3 has 11 residues. The V and J ends lost 1 base and 10 bases respectively, with 5 bases between them. Per germline, CDR1 GTSNPN and CDR2 SVGIG (reference sequence). The CDR3 bases are TGTGCCTGGAGTGACACGTCACCCCTCCACTTT. Translation gives CAWSDTSPLHF.

V gene TRBV2 combines with J gene TRBJ2-5, with D possibly TRBD2 on 5 matching bases. The CDR3 covers 16 residues. The V and J ends lost 4 bases and 1 base respectively, with 16 bases between them. Germline CDR1 SNHLY, CDR2 FYNNEI. The CDR3 spells CASSGSRLALQETQYF. For the CDR3, the DNA is TGTGCCAGCAGTGGTTCTAGATTAGCGCTCCAAGAGACCCAGTACTTC.

This rearrangement joins TRBV7-2 to TRBJ1-4; the D gene is possibly TRBD1 (6 bases). The germline V and J ends were trimmed by 8 bases and 8 bases, with 18 bases remaining between them. The CDR3 is 14 amino acids. Germline V gene data show CDR1 as SGHTA and CDR2 as FQGNSA. The CDR3 DNA reads TGTGCCAGCTCCAGGGGCGGCGGCGAAGAAAAACTGTTTTTT. Its protein is CASSRGGGEEKLFF.

The CDR3 sequence: CASSLGAVTNEKLFF. CDR3 bases: TGTGCCAGCAGCTTGGGAGCGGTGACTAATGAAAAACTGTTTTTT. V gene TRBV5-4 combines with J gene TRBJ1-4, with no clear D. The CDR3 has 15 residues. V lost 0 bases and J lost 2, with 8 bases in between. Germline assignment: CDR1 SGHNT and CDR2 YYREEE (reference sequence). Using reference TRBV5-4 and TRBJ1-4 for the parts outside the CDR3, the full variable domain is ETGVTQSPTHLIKTRGQQVTLRCSSQSGHNTVSWYQQALGQGPQFIFQYYREEENGRGNFPPRFSGLQFPNYSSELNVNALELDDSALYLCASSLGAVTNEKLFFGSGTQLSVL.

V usage is TRBV18 and J usage is TRBJ2-2; 9 bases are shared with TRBD2. V was clipped by 5 bases and J by 3 bases; unmatched bases: 4. Germline V CDR1 and CDR2: KGHSH, LQKENI. The CDR3 totals 15 residues. The CDR3 region has the DNA TGTGCCAGCTCAAAGGGACTAGCCGACACCGGGGAGCTGTTTTTT. This sequence encodes CASSKGLADTGELFF.

V gene TRBV5-1 combines with J gene TRBJ2-7; D is possibly TRBD2 (6 bases). V dropped 5 bases and J dropped 7 bases, with 16 bases sitting between them. The CDR3 contains 13 residues. In germline, CDR1 is SGHRS, CDR2 YFSETQ. CDR3 DNA sequence: TGCGCCAGCAGGGGGCCGACGGAGGGGGAGCAGTACTTC. It translates to CASRGPTEGEQYF.

The V and J genes are TRBV18 and TRBJ2-6, with TRBD1 matching over 8 bases. V gave up 2 bases and J gave up 2 bases; unmatched junction bases: 11. From germline, CDR1 is KGHSH and CDR2 LQKENI. This CDR3 has 19 amino acids. The CDR3 DNA is TGTGCCAGCTCACCATTCCCCGGGACAGGATCAGCTGGGGCCAACGTCCTGACTTTC. This codes for CASSPFPGTGSAGANVLTF.

The chain links TRBV3-1 (or the pseudogene TRBV3-2) to TRBJ2-1; 12 bases fit TRBD2. Trimming at V came to 6 bases and at J to 9 bases, leaving 3 bases not matched to a gene. CDR1 is LGHDT, CDR2 YNNKEL, per germline (reference sequence). This CDR3 spans 13 amino acids. The chain's CDR3 is CASRLAGGGEQFF. The CDR3 nucleotides read TGTGCCAGCAGACTAGCGGGAGGAGGTGAGCAGTTCTTC.

This chain connects TRBV29-1 to TRBJ2-1, with D hard to call. The germline V gene has CDR1 SQVTM and CDR2 ANQGSEA. Trimming shortened V by 0 bases and J by 9 bases, and 6 bases separated the two germline ends. This CDR3 is 11 amino acids long. CDR3 loop: CSVEDPGEQFF. CDR3 in DNA: TGCAGCGTTGAAGATCCCGGTGAGCAGTTCTTC.

The chain has TRBV9 and TRBJ2-3; TRBD2 might be the D (5 bases). V gave up 3 bases and J gave up 3 bases, with 11 bases separating them. Looked up from germline, CDR1 is SGDLS and CDR2 is YYNGEE. This CDR3 spans 14 amino acids. The CDR3 loop is CASSATGLTDTQYF. CDR3 nucleotides: TGTGCCAGCAGCGCCACGGGGTTGACAGATACGCAGTATTTT.

The chain is built from TRBV10-3 and TRBJ2-7, with a weak D call TRBD2 (5 bases). V dropped 3 bases and J dropped 0 bases, with 9 bases sitting between them. The CDR3 is made up of 14 amino acids. Germline CDR1 and CDR2: ENHRY and SYGVKD. This CDR3 reads CAISEETNSYEQYF. The CDR3 DNA follows: TGTGCCATCAGTGAAGAGACTAACTCCTACGAGCAGTACTTC.

This chain joins TRBV29-1 and TRBJ1-2; D unresolved. Looked up from germline, CDR1 is SQVTM and CDR2 is ANQGSEA. The length of the CDR3 is 10 residues. Between the trimmed V and J ends, which lost 7 bases and 7 bases, there was a span of 10 bases. CDR3 bases: TGCAGCGCCCGAGGCTCTGGCTACACCTTC. Protein sequence: CSARGSGYTF.

The V and J genes are TRBV11-2 and TRBJ2-1, with 7 bases lining up with TRBD2. Germline V gives CDR1 SGHAT, CDR2 FQNNGV. Trimming at V came to 3 bases and at J to 9 bases, leaving 8 bases not matched to a gene. CDR3 length: 14 residues. CDR3 protein: CASSFTGEGREQFF. CDR3 coding DNA: TGTGCCAGCAGCTTTACGGGGGAGGGACGTGAGCAGTTCTTC.

This clone was observed once. The chain has TRBV7-9 and TRBJ1-5, with D possibly matching TRBD1 (5 bases). V was shortened by 1 base and J by 0 bases, with 10 bases between the two germline ends. The length of the CDR3 is 16 residues. Germline values: CDR1 SEHNR, CDR2 FQNEAQ (reference sequence). CDR3 bases: TGTGCCAGCAGCTTAGACGGGGGGAATAGCAATCAGCCCCAGCATTTT. Residues: CASSLDGGNSNQPQHF.

Details on this clone: At one end, the junction sequence differs from germline, possibly due to a read error. This chain uses TRBV7-7 with TRBJ2-2; no clear D. The CDR3 is 13 residues long. The germline V gene encodes CDR1 SSHAT and CDR2 FNYEAQ (reference sequence). CDR3 sequence: CASSFGRTGELFF. In DNA form, the CDR3 reads TGTGCTAGCAGCTTTGGTAGAACCGGGGAGCTGTTTTTT.

This rearrangement joins TRBV27 to TRBJ1-3, with 10 bases fitting TRBD1. The CDR3 extends over 14 amino acids. Germline lookup yields CDR1 MNHEY and CDR2 SMNVEV (reference sequence). Losses at the gene ends were 6 bases for V and 9 bases for J; bases not matched to a gene: 8. CDR3 DNA sequence: TGTGCCAGCAGCACCGGGACAGGGGCGAGCACCATATATTTT. Encoded protein: CASSTGTGASTIYF.

The chain uses TRBV7-9 and TRBJ2-5; D perhaps matches TRBD1 (6 bases). Germline loops: CDR1 SEHNR, CDR2 FQNEAQ (reference sequence). The CDR3 extends over 16 amino acids. Trimming cost V 1 base and J 4 bases, with 16 bases left between them. The CDR3 DNA is TGTGCCAGCAGCTTAGTAGGGGGTTCTATTTTAGAGACCCAGTACTTC. This gives the protein CASSLVGGSILETQYF.

This clone was detected only once. V and J are TRBV29-1 and TRBJ1-3; D is undetermined. CDR3 length: 11 residues. The germline gives CDR1 SQVTM, CDR2 ANQGSEA. The V gene lost 6 bases and the J gene lost 4 bases, with 7 bases spanning the gap. The CDR3 sequence is CSVQTGNTIYF. The CDR3 region has the DNA TGCAGCGTGCAGACAGGAAACACCATATATTTT.

The V gene is TRBV6-5, the J gene TRBJ2-1; TRBD2 is a possible D gene (6 bases). The CDR3 runs 14 residues. The germline gives CDR1 MNHEY, CDR2 SVGAGI. V was cut by 2 bases and J by 9 bases, with 14 bases left in between. CDR3 sequence: CASSYDRGRSEQFF. As DNA, the CDR3 is TGTGCCAGCAGTTACGATCGGGGGAGGAGTGAGCAGTTCTTC.

The chain links TRBV27 to TRBJ2-5; D ambiguous. Trimming took off 8 bases at V and 4 bases at J, with 17 bases between the two ends. CDR1 MNHEY and CDR2 SMNVEV come from the germline V gene (reference sequence). CDR3 length: 14 residues. CDR3 sequence: CASAPGSASETQYF. As DNA, the CDR3 is TGTGCCAGCGCCCCCGGGTCGGCCTCAGAGACCCAGTACTTC.

V gene TRBV7-6 combines with J gene TRBJ2-3; D possibly corresponds to TRBD2 (5 bases). The CDR3 contains 15 residues. In germline, CDR1 is SGHVS, CDR2 FNYEAQ. The V end was cut by 1 base, the J end by 2 bases, with 10 bases between. CDR3 loop: CASSLEGGPTDTQYF. Written as DNA, the CDR3 is TGTGCCAGCAGCTTAGAGGGCGGGCCCACAGATACGCAGTATTTT.

The chain recombines TRBV5-4 with TRBJ2-7; TRBD2 is a possible D gene (5 bases). Trimming shortened V by 2 bases and J by 6 bases, and 6 bases separated the two germline ends. Germline V lookup: CDR1 SGHNT, CDR2 YYREEE (reference sequence). CDR3 length: 11 residues. The CDR3 sequence: CASSFRGEQYF. CDR3 bases: TGTGCCAGCAGCTTCCGGGGCGAGCAGTACTTC.

The sample holds one count of this clone. The chain employs TRBV6-5 and TRBJ1-5, with D possibly being TRBD1 (6 bases). Deletions cut 10 bases from V and 0 bases from J, with 16 bases between. Germline V gene data show CDR1 as MNHEY and CDR2 as SVGAGI. The CDR3 covers 15 residues. CDR3 coding DNA: TGTGCCACCAGACAGGCCAGTTATAGCAATCAGCCCCAGCATTTT. It encodes CATRQASYSNQPQHF.

In this sample, this clone is large. Here the CDR3 DNA reads TGTGCCAGCAACCTGAATAGTCCTAATGAAAAACTGTTTTTT. Protein sequence: CASNLNSPNEKLFF. The chain joins TRBV7-9 to TRBJ1-4; D is unclear. The CDR3 extends over 14 amino acids. CDR1 is SEHNR, CDR2 FQNEAQ, per germline (reference sequence). V was clipped by 7 bases and J by 3 bases, with 12 bases between them.

This chain uses TRBV5-1 with TRBJ1-1; maybe TRBD1 (5 bases). The CDR3 is made up of 11 amino acids. V lost 7 bases and J lost 7, with 11 bases in between. From germline, CDR1 is SGHRS and CDR2 YFSETQ. CDR3: CASAGMGEAFF. CDR3 nucleotides: TGCGCCAGCGCAGGGATGGGTGAAGCTTTCTTT.

As regards this clone: One end of the junction fails to match germline, which may point to a read error. The CDR3 nucleotides are TGTGCTAGCAGCTTAGGCAATAGCGACTACAATGAGCAGTTCTTC. Its translation is CASSLGNSDYNEQFF. The rearrangement links TRBV7-7 to TRBJ2-1; tentatively, D is TRBD2 (5 bases). The CDR3 has 15 amino acids. CDR1 is SSHAT and CDR2 is FNYEAQ in the germline V gene (reference sequence).

The V gene is TRBV18, the J gene TRBJ2-4, with 7 bases matching TRBD1. Germline assignment: CDR1 KGHSH and CDR2 LQKENI. The CDR3 covers 18 residues. J lost 3 bases, V lost 3 bases, and 14 bases had no gene match. The CDR3 DNA follows: TGTGCCAGCTCACCTACGACAGGGTGGCCCTATGACAAAAACATTCAGTACTTC. Its protein is CASSPTTGWPYDKNIQYF. The complete variable domain, with remaining parts taken from reference TRBV18 and TRBJ2-4, reads NAGVMQNPRHLVRRRGQEARLRCSPMKGHSHVYWYRQLPEEGLKFMVYLQKENIIDESGMPKERFSAEFPKEGPSILRIQQVVRGDSAAYFCASSPTTGWPYDKNIQYFGAGTRLSVL.

A remark on this clone: In the same sample, other DNA sequences code for this CDR3. The CDR3 sequence is CASSFRGEETQYF. The CDR3 nucleotides read TGTGCCAGCAGCTTCCGCGGAGAAGAGACCCAGTACTTC. This rearrangement joins TRBV5-4 to TRBJ2-5; D gene ambiguous. V was trimmed by 2 bases and J by 3 bases, leaving 8 bases between them. The germline V gene encodes CDR1 SGHNT and CDR2 YYREEE (reference sequence). This CDR3 comprises 13 residues.

This chain joins TRBV15 and TRBJ2-3; D is unresolved. The CDR3 loop spans 15 amino acids. Between the trimmed V and J ends, which lost 0 bases and 4 bases, there was a span of 11 bases. In germline, CDR1 is LNHNV, CDR2 YYDKDF (reference sequence). The CDR3 bases are TGTGCCACCAGCAGAGATCCAGGCCGGTCAGATACGCAGTATTTT. Translating it yields CATSRDPGRSDTQYF.